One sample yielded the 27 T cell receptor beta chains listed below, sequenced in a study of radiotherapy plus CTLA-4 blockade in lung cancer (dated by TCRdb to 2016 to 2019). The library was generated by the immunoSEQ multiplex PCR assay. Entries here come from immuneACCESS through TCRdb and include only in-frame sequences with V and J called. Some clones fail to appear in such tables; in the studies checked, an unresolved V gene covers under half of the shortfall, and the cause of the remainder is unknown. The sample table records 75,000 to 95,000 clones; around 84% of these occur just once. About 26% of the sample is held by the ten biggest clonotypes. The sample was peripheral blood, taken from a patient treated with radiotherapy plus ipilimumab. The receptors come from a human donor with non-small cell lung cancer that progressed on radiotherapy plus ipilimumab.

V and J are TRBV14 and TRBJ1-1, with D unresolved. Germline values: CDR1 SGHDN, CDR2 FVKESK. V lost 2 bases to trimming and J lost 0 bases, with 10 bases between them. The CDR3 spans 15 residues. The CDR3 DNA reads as TGTGCCAGCAGCCAACTACAGCCCTTGAACACTGAAGCTTTCTTT. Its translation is CASSQLQPLNTEAFF. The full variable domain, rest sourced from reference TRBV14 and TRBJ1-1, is EAGVTQFPSHSVIEKGQTVTLRCDPISGHDNLYWYRRVMGKEIKFLLHFVKESKQDESGMPNNRFLAERTGGTYSTLKVQPAELEDSGVYFCASSQLQPLNTEAFFGQGTRLTVV.

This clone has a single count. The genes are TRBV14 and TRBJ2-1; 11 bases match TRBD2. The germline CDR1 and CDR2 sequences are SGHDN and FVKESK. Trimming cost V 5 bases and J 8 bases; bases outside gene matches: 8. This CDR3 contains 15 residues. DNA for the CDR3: TGTGCCAGCAGCTTAACTAGCGGGAGAAGCCATGAGCAGTTCTTC. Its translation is CASSLTSGRSHEQFF.

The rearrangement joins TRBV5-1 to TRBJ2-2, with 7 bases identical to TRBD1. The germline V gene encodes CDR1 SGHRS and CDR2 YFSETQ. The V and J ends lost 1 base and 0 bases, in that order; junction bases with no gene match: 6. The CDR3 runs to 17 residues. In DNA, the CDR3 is TGCGCCAGCAGCTTGTTGGGGCAGGGGGCGAACACCGGGGAGCTGTTTTTT. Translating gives CASSLLGQGANTGELFF. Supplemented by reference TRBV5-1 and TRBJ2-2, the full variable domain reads KAGVTQTPRYLIKTRGQQVTLSCSPISGHRSVSWYQQTPGQGLQFLFEYFSETQRNKGNFPGRFSGRQFSNSRSEMNVSTLELGDSALYLCASSLLGQGANTGELFFGEGSRLTVL.

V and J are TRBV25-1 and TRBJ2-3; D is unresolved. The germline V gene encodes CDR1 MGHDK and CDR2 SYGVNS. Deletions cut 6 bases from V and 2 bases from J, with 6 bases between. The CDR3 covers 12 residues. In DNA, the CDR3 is TGTGCCAGCAGCCTAAACACAGATACGCAGTATTTT. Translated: CASSLNTDTQYF.

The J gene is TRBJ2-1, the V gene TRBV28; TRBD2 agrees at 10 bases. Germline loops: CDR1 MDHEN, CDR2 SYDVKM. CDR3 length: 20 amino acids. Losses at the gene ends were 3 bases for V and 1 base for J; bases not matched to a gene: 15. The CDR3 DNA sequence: TGTGCCAGCAGTTTCCCGATCAAGCGAGGACTAGCGGAGTCCTACAATGAGCAGTTCTTC. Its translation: CASSFPIKRGLAESYNEQFF. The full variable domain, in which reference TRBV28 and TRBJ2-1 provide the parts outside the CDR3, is DVKVTQSSRYLVKRTGEKVFLECVQDMDHENMFWYRQDPGLGLRLIYFSYDVKMKEKGDIPEGYSVSREKKERFSLILESASTNQTSMYLCASSFPIKRGLAESYNEQFFGPGTRLTVL.

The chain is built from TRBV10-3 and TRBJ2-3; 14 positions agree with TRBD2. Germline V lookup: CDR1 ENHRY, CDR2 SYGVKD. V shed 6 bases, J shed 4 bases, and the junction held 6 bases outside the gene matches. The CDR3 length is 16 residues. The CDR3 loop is CAIRGTSGSLADTQYF. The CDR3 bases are TGTGCCATCAGAGGGACTAGCGGGAGTTTAGCAGATACGCAGTATTTT.

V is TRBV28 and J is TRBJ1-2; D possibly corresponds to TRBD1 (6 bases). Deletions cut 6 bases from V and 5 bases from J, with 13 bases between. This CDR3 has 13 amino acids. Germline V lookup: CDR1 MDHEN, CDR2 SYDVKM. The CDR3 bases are TGTGCCAGCAGCCTCGACAGGAAATATGGCTACACCTTC. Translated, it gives CASSLDRKYGYTF.

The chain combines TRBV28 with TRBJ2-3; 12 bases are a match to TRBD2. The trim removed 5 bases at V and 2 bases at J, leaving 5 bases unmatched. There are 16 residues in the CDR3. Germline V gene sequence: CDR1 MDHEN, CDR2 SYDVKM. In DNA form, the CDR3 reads TGTGCCAGCAGTGAGGGACTAGCGGGTTTCACAGATACGCAGTATTTT. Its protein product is CASSEGLAGFTDTQYF.

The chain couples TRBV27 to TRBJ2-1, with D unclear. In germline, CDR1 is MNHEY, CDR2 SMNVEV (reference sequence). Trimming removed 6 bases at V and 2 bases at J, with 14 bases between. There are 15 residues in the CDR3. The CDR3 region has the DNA TGTGCCAGCAGCCTCGGAGCAGATACCTACAATGAGCAGTTCTTC. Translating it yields CASSLGADTYNEQFF.

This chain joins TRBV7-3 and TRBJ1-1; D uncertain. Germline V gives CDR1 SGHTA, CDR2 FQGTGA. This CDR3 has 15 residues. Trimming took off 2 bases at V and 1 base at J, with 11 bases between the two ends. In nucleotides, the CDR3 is TGTGCCAGCAGCTTATCAGTTGTGGGGAACACTGAAGCTTTCTTT. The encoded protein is CASSLSVVGNTEAFF. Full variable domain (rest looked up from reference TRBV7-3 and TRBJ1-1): GAGVSQTPSNKVTEKGKYVELRCDPISGHTALYWYRQSLGQGPEFLIYFQGTGAADDSGLPNDRFFAVRPEGSVSTLKIQRTERGDSAVYLCASSLSVVGNTEAFFGQGTRLTVV.

This CDR3 is CASSPYWTGTGDTQYF. For the CDR3, the DNA is TGTGCCAGCAGCCCCTACTGGACAGGAACAGGGGATACGCAGTATTTT. The rearrangement links TRBV7-3 to TRBJ2-3, with TRBD1 identical over 7 bases. CDR3 length: 16 residues. Trimming removed 5 bases from V and 6 bases from J; junction bases left unmatched: 14. CDR1 SGHTA and CDR2 FQGTGA come from the germline V gene.

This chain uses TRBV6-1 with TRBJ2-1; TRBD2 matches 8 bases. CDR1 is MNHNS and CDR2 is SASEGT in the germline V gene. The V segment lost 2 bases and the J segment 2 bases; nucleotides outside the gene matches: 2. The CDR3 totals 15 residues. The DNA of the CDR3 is TGTGCCAGCAGTGAAACTAGCGGACCCTACAATGAGCAGTTCTTC. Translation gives CASSETSGPYNEQFF.

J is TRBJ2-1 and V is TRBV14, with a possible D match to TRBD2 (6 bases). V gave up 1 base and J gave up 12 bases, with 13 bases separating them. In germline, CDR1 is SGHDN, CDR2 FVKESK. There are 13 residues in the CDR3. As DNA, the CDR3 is TGTGCCAGCAGCCAAGGCTACCGGGAGAGGCAGTTCTTC. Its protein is CASSQGYRERQFF. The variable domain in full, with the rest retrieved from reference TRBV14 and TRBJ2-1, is EAGVTQFPSHSVIEKGQTVTLRCDPISGHDNLYWYRRVMGKEIKFLLHFVKESKQDESGMPNNRFLAERTGGTYSTLKVQPAELEDSGVYFCASSQGYRERQFFGPGTRLTVL.

CDR3 DNA: TGTGCTAGTGGTTTGGTATCGAGCGGGAGGGCCGAGTACAATGAGCAGTTCTTC. It codes for CASGLVSSGRAEYNEQFF. The chain carries TRBV12-5 and TRBJ2-1, with TRBD2 matching 10 bases. Germline CDR1 is LGHNT and CDR2 is FRNRAP. This CDR3 has 18 amino acids. V lost 0 bases to trimming and J lost 4 bases; unmatched junction nucleotides: 9.

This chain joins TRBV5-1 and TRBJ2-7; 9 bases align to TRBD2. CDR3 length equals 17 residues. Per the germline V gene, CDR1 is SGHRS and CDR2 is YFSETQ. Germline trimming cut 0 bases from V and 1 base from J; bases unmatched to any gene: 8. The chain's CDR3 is CASSLDLAGMGSYEQYF. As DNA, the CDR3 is TGCGCCAGCAGCTTGGATCTAGCGGGGATGGGATCCTACGAGCAGTACTTC.

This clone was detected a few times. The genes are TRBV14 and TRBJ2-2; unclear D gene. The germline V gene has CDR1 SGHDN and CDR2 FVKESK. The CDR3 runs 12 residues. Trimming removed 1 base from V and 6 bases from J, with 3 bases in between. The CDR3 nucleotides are TGTGCCAGCAGCCAAGTTTCCGGGGAGCTGTTTTTT. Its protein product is CASSQVSGELFF.

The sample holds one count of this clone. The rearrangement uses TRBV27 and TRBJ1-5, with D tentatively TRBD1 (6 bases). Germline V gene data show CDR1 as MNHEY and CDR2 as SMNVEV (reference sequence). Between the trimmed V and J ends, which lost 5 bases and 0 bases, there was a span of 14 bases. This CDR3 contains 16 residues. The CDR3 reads CASSPGTIHSNQPQHF. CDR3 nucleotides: TGTGCCAGCAGTCCCGGGACAATACATAGCAATCAGCCCCAGCATTTT.

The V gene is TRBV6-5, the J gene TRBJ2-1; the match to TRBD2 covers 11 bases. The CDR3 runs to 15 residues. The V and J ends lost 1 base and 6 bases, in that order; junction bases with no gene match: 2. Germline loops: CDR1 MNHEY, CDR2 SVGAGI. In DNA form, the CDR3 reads TGTGCCAGCAGTTACTTAGCGGGAGGGACCAATGAGCAGTTCTTC. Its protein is CASSYLAGGTNEQFF.

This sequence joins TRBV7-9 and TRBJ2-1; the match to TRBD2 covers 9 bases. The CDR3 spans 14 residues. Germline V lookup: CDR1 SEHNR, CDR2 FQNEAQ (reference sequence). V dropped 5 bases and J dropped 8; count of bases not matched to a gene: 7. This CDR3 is CASSLGTSQDEQFF. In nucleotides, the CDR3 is TGTGCCAGCAGCCTGGGGACTAGCCAGGATGAGCAGTTCTTC.

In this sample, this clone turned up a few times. CDR3: CASSLSTGNTIYF. The CDR3 DNA reads TGTGCCAGCAGCCTCAGCACAGGGAACACCATATATTTT. This chain connects TRBV7-9 to TRBJ1-3; perhaps TRBD1 as D (6 bases). V lost 5 bases and J lost 7, with 12 bases in between. CDR1 and CDR2 from the germline V gene are SEHNR and FQNEAQ (reference sequence). This CDR3 region has 13 residues.

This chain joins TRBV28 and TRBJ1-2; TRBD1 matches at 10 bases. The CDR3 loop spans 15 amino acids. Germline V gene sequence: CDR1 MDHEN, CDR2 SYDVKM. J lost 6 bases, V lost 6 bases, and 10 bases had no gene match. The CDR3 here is CASRSTGGVVDGYTF. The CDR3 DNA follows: TGTGCCAGCAGATCGACAGGGGGCGTTGTGGATGGCTACACCTTC.

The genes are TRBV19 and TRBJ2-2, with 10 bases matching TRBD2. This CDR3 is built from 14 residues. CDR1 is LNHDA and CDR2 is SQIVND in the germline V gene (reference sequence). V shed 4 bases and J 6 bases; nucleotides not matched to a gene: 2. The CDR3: CASSTSGSAGELFF. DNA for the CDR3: TGTGCCAGTAGTACTAGCGGGAGTGCCGGGGAGCTGTTTTTT.

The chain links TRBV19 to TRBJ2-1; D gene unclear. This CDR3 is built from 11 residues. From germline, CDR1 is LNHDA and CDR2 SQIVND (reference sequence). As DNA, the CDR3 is TGTGCTTCGGATTCCTACAATGAGCAGTTCTTC. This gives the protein CASDSYNEQFF.

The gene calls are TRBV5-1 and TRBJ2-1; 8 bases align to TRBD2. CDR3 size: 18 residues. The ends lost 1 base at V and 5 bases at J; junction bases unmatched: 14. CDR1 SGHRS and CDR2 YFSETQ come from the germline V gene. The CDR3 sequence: CASSLTFGVQRENNEQFF. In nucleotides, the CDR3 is TGCGCCAGCAGCTTGACATTTGGGGTCCAGCGGGAGAACAATGAGCAGTTCTTC.

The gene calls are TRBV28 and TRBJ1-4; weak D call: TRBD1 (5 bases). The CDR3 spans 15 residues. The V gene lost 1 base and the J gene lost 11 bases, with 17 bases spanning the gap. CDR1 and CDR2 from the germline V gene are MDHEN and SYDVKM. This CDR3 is CASSLSDNGRVKLFF. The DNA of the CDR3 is TGTGCCAGCAGTTTATCGGACAACGGTCGGGTGAAACTGTTTTTT.

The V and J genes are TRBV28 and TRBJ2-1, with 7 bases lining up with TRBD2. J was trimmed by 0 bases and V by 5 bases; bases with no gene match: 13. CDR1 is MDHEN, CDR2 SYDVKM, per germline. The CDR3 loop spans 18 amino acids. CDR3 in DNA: TGTGCCAGCAGTAACCTCTTACTAGCGCACGACTCCTACAATGAGCAGTTCTTC. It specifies CASSNLLLAHDSYNEQFF.

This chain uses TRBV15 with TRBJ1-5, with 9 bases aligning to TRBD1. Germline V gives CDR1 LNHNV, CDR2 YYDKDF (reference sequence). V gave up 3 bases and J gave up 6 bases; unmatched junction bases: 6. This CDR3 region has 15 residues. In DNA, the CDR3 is TGTGCCACCAGCAGCCGGGGACAGGGAGGTCAGCCCCAGCATTTT. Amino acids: CATSSRGQGGQPQHF.